A single T cell receptor beta chain is shown here with its context. Its antigen is still unknown. Researchers ran the PCR with 60 Vbeta and 13 Jbeta primers. Method: immunoSEQ multiplex PCR; TCRdb's copy keeps in-frame clones and lacks some. This sample has over 100,000 clones, with around four fifths found just once. The CDR3 spans 14 residues. Germline CDR1 is KGHSH and CDR2 is LQKENI. Trimming at V came to 4 bases and at J to 8 bases, leaving 5 bases not matched to a gene. The data stem from a study of cytomegalovirus exposure and HLA in healthy donors. Study-level information: A previous analysis identified fewer than 130 million unique TCR beta sequences derived from some 170 million T cells.

Study-wide results and limits: In vitro assays verified that three CMV-associated chains recognized CMV antigens specifically. A later analysis linked around 15,000 TCR beta sequences to HLA alleles at 0.05 false discovery rate. Later analysis associated a missense DCLRE1C variant with TCR beta V- and J-gene trimming.

This clonotype originated in a man aged 30 to 39 in good health and CMV-seronegative. The material sequenced was PBMCs. This chain joins TRBV18 and TRBJ1-4; 9 positions match TRBD1. CDR3 DNA: TGTGCCAGCTCACGGACAGGGGTCGGCGAAAAACTGTTTTTT. It codes for CASSRTGVGEKLFF.